Listed below are T cell receptor beta chains from one sample, sequenced in a study of shared clonotypes between healthy human individuals. Produced via immunoSEQ multiplex PCR; TCRdb's table is partial and in-frame only. The sample includes some 500,000 clones, 95% to 96% of them seen just once. The sequenced sample consisted of naive CD4+ T cells sorted from blood. These TCRs come from a woman aged 30 to 39 in good health. CDR3s include the opening cysteine and the closing phenylalanine or tryptophan. D genes are given only for firm matches. A row's size may be missing; if present it is once, few, many or a size class.

j_gene	d_gene	v_gene	abundance	CDR3nt	CDR3aa
TRBJ2-2	-	TRBV28	once	TGTGCCAGCAGTTTATTGTGGGGGGAGCTGTTTTTT	CASSLLWGELFF
TRBJ1-4	-	TRBV7-2	-	TGTGCCAGCAGTGGCAGGACCTCATCTAATGAAAAACTGTTTTTT	CASSGRTSSNEKLFF
TRBJ2-6	TRBD1	TRBV11-2	-	TGTGCCAGCAGCCCCGGTGGCACAGGGGCGTCTGGGGCCAACGTCCTGACTTTC	CASSPGGTGASGANVLTF
TRBJ1-1	-	TRBV5-1	-	TGCGCCAGCAGCAGCCAGGGCACTAACACTGAAGCTTTCTTT	CASSSQGTNTEAFF
TRBJ1-1	-	TRBV7-9	-	TGTGCCAGCAGCCCAATTAACACTGAAGCTTTCTTT	CASSPINTEAFF
TRBJ1-4	TRBD1	TRBV15	-	TGTGCCACCAGCGCCGACAGGGGTCGTGAAAAACTGTTTTTT	CATSADRGREKLFF
TRBJ1-1	-	TRBV6-5	-	TGTGCCAGCAGTTACTCGCCCTTGCAAGGGGACACTGAAGCTTTCTTT	CASSYSPLQGDTEAFF
TRBJ2-7	-	TRBV5-1	-	TGCGCCAGCAGCTTCACCGGGCTTCCCTACGAGCAGTACTTC	CASSFTGLPYEQYF
TRBJ1-4	-	TRBV30	-	TGTGCCTGGAGTGCATTCGCGGGAAGACTGTTTTTT	CAWSAFAGRLFF
TRBJ1-1	-	TRBV29-1	once	TGCAGCGTTTCAGGGGACTTCGTGGCTTTCTTT	CSVSGDFVAFF
TRBJ2-6	-	TRBV14	-	TGTGCCAGCAGCCCTTCAGGCACCGGGGCCAACGTCCTGACTTTC	CASSPSGTGANVLTF
TRBJ2-1	-	TRBV11-2	-	TGTGCCAGCGCGTCTCGAGGCAGGGAATACTACAATGAGCAGTTCTTC	CASASRGREYYNEQFF
TRBJ2-7	TRBD1	TRBV15	-	TGTGCCACCAGCAGAGAAGTGACAGGGGCCTACGAGCAGTACTTC	CATSREVTGAYEQYF
TRBJ2-5	-	TRBV30	-	TGTGCCTACGAGACACGGTCCCCTGTGGAGACCCAGTACTTC	CAYETRSPVETQYF
TRBJ2-7	-	TRBV5-1	-	TGCGCCAGCAAAACGGGAGCGGCGGGCTACGAGCAGTACTTC	CASKTGAAGYEQYF
TRBJ1-1	-	TRBV19	once	TGTGCCAGTAGTATAGCCAGGTCGAACACTGAAGCTTTCTTT	CASSIARSNTEAFF
TRBJ1-2	TRBD1	TRBV28	-	TGTGCAGCTCAGGACAGGTCGGAACTGACGGGCTACACCTTC	CAAQDRSELTGYTF
TRBJ2-1	-	TRBV28	-	TGTGCCAGTGGGCTTTTGTGGAATGAGCAGTTCTTC	CASGLLWNEQFF
TRBJ1-1	-	TRBV5-5	-	TGTGCCAGCAGCCCCCTGGTCCAGACTGAAGCTTTCTTT	CASSPLVQTEAFF
TRBJ2-7	-	TRBV27	once	TGTGCCAGCAGTTTATCGATAGCGGACCCCTACGAGCAGTACTTC	CASSLSIADPYEQYF
TRBJ2-6	-	TRBV5-1	-	TGCGCCAGCAGCTTCGGTGAGGCCGGGGCCAACGTCCTGACTTTC	CASSFGEAGANVLTF
TRBJ2-7	-	TRBV28	-	TGTGCCAGCATCGAAGGACAGGTTCTAGGACTAGGCGAGCAGTACTTC	CASIEGQVLGLGEQYF
TRBJ2-1	-	TRBV9	once	TGTGCCAGCAGCGTAATTCCGTCGGGGAATGAGCAGTTCTTC	CASSVIPSGNEQFF
TRBJ2-1	-	TRBV13	-	TGTGCCAGCAGCCGCGGCTCCCCCTCCAATGAGCAGTTCTTC	CASSRGSPSNEQFF
TRBJ1-1	TRBD1	TRBV6-6	-	TGTGCCAGCAGTTACGTTGGGACAGACGTTGGGGCTTTCTTT	CASSYVGTDVGAFF
TRBJ1-2	-	TRBV4-1	-	TGCGCCAGCAGCCCAGTCACTAACTATGGCTACACCTTC	CASSPVTNYGYTF
TRBJ2-3	-	TRBV18	-	TGTGCCAGCTCACCAGCTCAGGGAGATACGCAGTATTTT	CASSPAQGDTQYF
TRBJ2-3	-	TRBV2	-	TGTGCCAGCAGTGCACAAGCAGATACGCAGTATTTT	CASSAQADTQYF
TRBJ2-1	TRBD2	TRBV7-3	-	TGTGCCAGCAGCCGAAATTCGGGAGCGGGGGCCAGTAATGAGCAGTTCTTC	CASSRNSGAGASNEQFF
TRBJ2-7	TRBD1	TRBV27	few	TGTGCCAGCAGTTTCGGACAGGGGCTAACCTACGAGCAGTACTTC	CASSFGQGLTYEQYF
TRBJ2-7	-	TRBV6-5	-	TGTGCCAGCAGCCGAGACCCCGACGGGGACGAGCAGTACTTC	CASSRDPDGDEQYF
TRBJ2-7	-	TRBV7-8	-	TGTGCCAGCAGCCAGGGGCAGCGGGTCTCCTACGAGCAGTACTTC	CASSQGQRVSYEQYF
TRBJ1-2	TRBD1	TRBV28	-	TGTGCCAGCAGTCCAACCACCGGGACAGGGAAAAGGAGTGGCTACACCTTC	CASSPTTGTGKRSGYTF
TRBJ2-2	-	TRBV11-2	-	TGTGCCAGCACCCAAGGCGTGACCACCGGGGAGCTGTTTTTT	CASTQGVTTGELFF
TRBJ1-4	-	TRBV6-1	-	TGTGCCAGCAGGGGAGGTGGAAAACTGTTTTTT	CASRGGGKLFF
TRBJ2-1	TRBD2	TRBV5-6	-	TGTGCCAGCAGCTTTTTTTCCGGGACTAGGGATGAGCAGTTCTTC	CASSFFSGTRDEQFF
TRBJ2-5	-	TRBV7-2	-	TGTGCCAGCACTCTCCACAAGACCCAGTACTTC	CASTLHKTQYF
TRBJ2-7	TRBD2	TRBV6-5	-	TGTGCCAGCAGTTACGAGCGGGAGGCCCACGAGCAGTACTTC	CASSYEREAHEQYF
TRBJ1-4	-	TRBV28	-	TGTGCCAGCAGACCCCAGGGGTCGGCTAATGAAAAACTGTTTTTT	CASRPQGSANEKLFF
TRBJ2-5	-	TRBV5-1	-	TGCGCCAGCAGTTCCTCTTTGTACCAAGAGACCCAGTACTTC	CASSSSLYQETQYF
TRBJ2-3	-	TRBV5-1	-	TGCGCCAGCAGCCCCCAAATGGGAGATACGCAGTATTTT	CASSPQMGDTQYF
TRBJ2-7	-	TRBV5-8	-	TGTGCCAGCAGCCCTACCGCCGGGGAGCAGTACTTC	CASSPTAGEQYF
TRBJ2-6	-	TRBV6-1	-	TGTGCCAGCAGTGACAAACGGGATGCCAACGTCCTGACTTTC	CASSDKRDANVLTF
TRBJ2-2	-	TRBV23-1	-	TGCGCCAGCAGTCGGGGGGATGGTGACGGGGAGCTGTTTTTT	CASSRGDGDGELFF
TRBJ2-7	-	TRBV6-5	-	TGTGCCAGCAGCCCCAGGGGAGTCCTTTCCTACGAGCAGTACTTC	CASSPRGVLSYEQYF
TRBJ2-1	TRBD2	TRBV27	-	TGTGCCAGCAGTTTGGGACTAGAAGACAATGAGCAGTTCTTC	CASSLGLEDNEQFF
TRBJ1-5	-	TRBV28	-	TGTGCCAGCAGTTGGGGCAGGGTAGGGCAGCCCCAGCATTTT	CASSWGRVGQPQHF
TRBJ1-1	-	TRBV5-4	-	TGTGCCAGCAGCTACGAGACAGAGTACACTGAAGCTTTCTTT	CASSYETEYTEAFF
TRBJ1-5	TRBD1	TRBV28	-	TGTGCCAGCAGTTGGGCACAGGGGAGCAATCAGCCCCAGCATTTT	CASSWAQGSNQPQHF
TRBJ2-7	-	TRBV28	-	TGTGCCAGCAGTTCGGGGATCTACGCCTACGAGCAGTACTTC	CASSSGIYAYEQYF
TRBJ1-4	-	TRBV7-6	-	TGTGCCAGCAGCTTATTGAGTAGTGAAAAACTGTTTTTT	CASSLLSSEKLFF
TRBJ2-7	-	TRBV5-1	-	TGCGCCAGCAGCTCCACGTTGGTGGCGACCTACGAGCAGTACTTC	CASSSTLVATYEQYF
TRBJ1-4	-	TRBV7-9	once	TGTGCCAGCAGCCGAATAAGGACGACAACTAATGAAAAACTGTTTTTT	CASSRIRTTTNEKLFF
TRBJ1-5	-	TRBV19	-	TGTGCCAGTGCCACAGAAATTAATCAGCCCCAGCATTTT	CASATEINQPQHF
TRBJ2-3	TRBD2	TRBV19	-	TGTGCCAGTAGTATAGGTCGGACTAGCGGGAGCCCCGATACGCAGTATTTT	CASSIGRTSGSPDTQYF
TRBJ2-2	TRBD1	TRBV2	-	TGTGCCAGCAGTCCACGACAGGGAACCGGGGAGCTGTTTTTT	CASSPRQGTGELFF